This record concerns one T cell receptor (beta chain) sequence. Its antigen target is currently unknown. Base quality data are lacking; no much larger clone is found one base away. This record belongs to a study of blood T cell repertoires in COVID-19 (TCRdb year 2020). Regarding the study in general: The collaborator samples originated in the United States, Italy and Spain and spanned the acute and convalescent phases of COVID-19. The prospective study material was composed of cDNA or gDNA derived from T cells, B-cell-depleted T cells, or PBMCs. Deeply sampled blood TCRbeta repertoires from subjects exposed to, actively infected with, or recovered from COVID-19 were included in the dataset. A freely available public database, intended as a resource for researchers studying the immune response to SARS-CoV-2, is where the repertoires were released. Sample metadata almost always included a de-identified subject ID, COVID-19 status, age in years and sex. Where HLA class I and class II types were available, the types were taken from metadata supplied by the sample provider, not from assay-based typing. Samples were obtained from the ongoing ImmuneRACE study (first 160 participants) and from over 1,000 subjects provided by 6 global collaborators. The study at large found these results: How much clinical and demographic metadata was included differed by source and by participant, and the metadata was provided uncurated.

Enrolling through a virtual design, the prospective study's participants ranged in age from roughly 18 to 100 years and lived across around 25 United States geographic areas. To assign participants to cohorts, the prospective study relied on clinical history that participants themselves reported in a screening survey and a study questionnaire. Recovered participants in ImmuneRACE Cohort 3 were defined by two consecutive negative NP/OP PCR tests, clearance by a healthcare professional, or resolution of symptoms. Each participant in the prospective study had whole blood, serum and a nasopharyngeal or oropharyngeal swab collected by mobile phlebotomists. Participants in the prospective study had the option to provide additional blood draws and questionnaires over an approximately 2-month period. Before DNA extraction, blood samples from the prospective study were shipped at room temperature or frozen.

The immunoSEQ Assay, a bias-controlled multiplex PCR, was used to amplify TCRbeta CDR3 regions from genomic DNA. The authors' analysis ran thus. The number of nucleated cells in each sample was estimated by amplification of reference gene primers within the assay. Sequence reads were collapsed and filtered to measure the absolute abundance of every unique TCRbeta CDR3 rearrangement. Productive Simpson clonality was computed per sample as the square root of Simpson's diversity index over productive rearrangements. TCRdb retrieved this table from immuneACCESS and kept in-frame rearrangements only. Not all clones are present; in checked studies, unresolved V genes account for under half, and no reason is known for the remainder. The D gene and trimming were derived from the DNA, and the V and J assignments and clone size from that table. This sample has a few hundred thousand clones in its table, and roughly nine tenths of those were observed once. The ten biggest clones cover roughly 1% of the sample.

The CDR3 holds 15 amino acids from the cysteine to the phenylalanine. Of all the DNA, just the CDR3 is kept, 45 bases in frame from base 1. Per the germline V gene, MDHEN is the CDR1 and SYDVKM is the CDR2. Ends trimmed: V by 3 bases, J by 5 bases; bases unmatched to a gene: 3. Here the chain combines TRBV28 and TRBJ2-1; a stretch of 11 junction bases matches TRBD2. The receptor was derived from a woman aged 30 to 39 who had recovered from COVID-19. The sequenced sample was PBMCs or T cells enriched from blood (not recorded which). The CDR3 reads CASSFTTSGNNEQFF. The DNA sequence reads TGTGCCAGCAGTTTCACGACTAGCGGGAACAATGAGCAGTTCTTC.